The 23 T cell receptor beta chains presented below share a single source sample, sequenced in a study of breast tumors, draining lymph nodes, adjacent tissues. TCRdb processed the multiplex PCR reads anew with MiXCR; each CDR3 protein has one entry. The data show fewer than 250,000 distinct CDR3 sequences, with less than 40% seen just once and roughly 1.3% held by the top ten. Breast cancer patients provided tissue from their axillary draining lymph nodes. The sample consisted of axillary lymph node tissue. The receptor source for this set is a female donor with breast cancer. Some clones in this sample may be carry-over from other donors' samples.

In this sample, this clonotype turned up a few times. It may be a read error: a sequence one base away is much more abundant. The chain recombines TRBV5-5 with TRBJ2-1; the D call may be TRBD1 or TRBD2 (5 bases each). V was clipped by 6 bases and J by 5 bases, with 18 bases between them. Germline CDR1 and CDR2: SGHKS and YYEKEE (reference sequence). This CDR3 is built from 15 residues. This CDR3 reads CASMGWAGTDNEQFF. The DNA of the CDR3 is TGTGCCAGCATGGGGTGGGCAGGGACCGACAATGAGCAGTTCTTC.

This clonotype was seen at least ten times. The rearrangement joins TRBV7-9 to TRBJ2-5; D possibly corresponds to TRBD2 (7 bases). With 7 bases removed from V and 4 bases from J, the gap between germline ends came to 19 bases. Germline CDR1 SEHNR, CDR2 FQNEAQ (reference sequence). The CDR3 is 15 amino acids. Here the CDR3 reads CASTLGGGSGETQYF. The CDR3 nucleotides are TGTGCCAGCACCCTAGGGGGGGGGTCGGGAGAGACCCAGTACTTC.

This clonotype was detected many times. This chain links TRBV4-1 with TRBJ2-3; 11 positions match TRBD2. With V trimmed by 4 bases and J by 5 bases, 8 bases remained unmatched. The CDR3 runs to 16 residues. Germline values: CDR1 MGHRA, CDR2 YSYEKL. This CDR3 reads CASSPSASGRKDTQYF. The CDR3 region has the DNA TGCGCCAGCAGCCCGAGCGCTAGCGGGAGGAAAGATACGCAGTATTTT.

At least ten counts were recorded for this clonotype. This chain connects TRBV10-3 to TRBJ2-1, with a tentative D call TRBD2 (6 bases). CDR3 length equals 14 residues. In germline, CDR1 is ENHRY, CDR2 SYGVKD. With 5 bases removed from V and 2 bases from J, the gap between germline ends came to 10 bases. The CDR3 DNA is TGTGCCATCAGTCCGGGAGTTCCCTACAATGAGCAGTTCTTC. Protein product: CAISPGVPYNEQFF.

The rearrangement links TRBV9 to TRBJ2-3; 9 positions agree with TRBD2. The CDR3 is 17 residues long. The V gene's germline CDR1 is SGDLS and CDR2 YYNGEE. V lost 0 bases to trimming and J lost 3 bases; unmatched junction nucleotides: 8. The CDR3 coding sequence is TGTGCCAGCAGCGTAGCTATAGCGGGAGTAGGAACAGATACGCAGTATTTT. Translation: CASSVAIAGVGTDTQYF.

This clonotype occurred many times. V gene TRBV2 combines with J gene TRBJ2-2; D is uncertain. CDR1 is SNHLY, CDR2 FYNNEI, per germline. This CDR3 region has 12 residues. V dropped 7 bases and J dropped 6 bases, with 9 bases sitting between them. The DNA for the CDR3 is TGTGCCAGCACGGGTACTGCCGGGGAGCTGTTTTTT. Residues: CASTGTAGELFF.

The chain couples TRBV7-2 to TRBJ2-5; 9 nucleotides match TRBD2. From germline, CDR1 is SGHTA and CDR2 FQGNSA. There are 17 residues in the CDR3. Germline trimming cut 3 bases from V and 5 bases from J; bases unmatched to any gene: 13. CDR3 bases: TGTGCCAGCAGCTTTCAGGCCGGGACTAGCATCGGGGAGACCCAGTACTTC. This gives the protein CASSFQAGTSIGETQYF.

A few counts support this clonotype. This sequence may be a read error, since a much larger clone differs from it by one base. The rearrangement uses TRBV5-1 and TRBJ2-5; D may correspond to TRBD1 or TRBD2 (5 bases each). The V end was cut by 2 bases, the J end by 2 bases, with 13 bases between. The CDR3 runs 15 residues. Looked up from germline, CDR1 is SGHRS and CDR2 is YFSETQ. This chain's CDR3 is CASSFLGAGQETQYF. CDR3 in DNA: TGCGCCAGCAGCTTTCTAGGGGCGGGTCAAGAGACCCAGTACTTC.

This clonotype appeared many times. This chain links TRBV14 with TRBJ2-7, with TRBD2 matching 9 bases. There are 17 residues in the CDR3. Germline V gene data show CDR1 as SGHDN and CDR2 as FVKESK. V was clipped by 1 base and J by 0 bases; unmatched bases: 7. The CDR3, as DNA: TGTGCCAGCAGCCAAGGGCTCAGCGGGAGGAGCTCCTACGAGCAGTACTTC. Its translation: CASSQGLSGRSSYEQYF. The full variable domain, in which reference TRBV14 and TRBJ2-7 provide the parts outside the CDR3, is EAGVTQFPSHSVIEKGQTVTLRCDPISGHDNLYWYRRVMGKEIKFLLHFVKESKQDESGMPNNRFLAERTGGTYSTLKVQPAELEDSGVYFCASSQGLSGRSSYEQYFGPGTRLTVT.

The gene calls are TRBV7-2 and TRBJ1-1, with 7 bases aligning to TRBD1. CDR3 size: 14 residues. Germline trimming cut 4 bases from V and 5 bases from J; bases unmatched to any gene: 7. Germline-derived CDR1 and CDR2 are SGHTA and FQGNSA. The CDR3 reads CASSYVRGQTEAFF. Written as DNA, the CDR3 is TGTGCCAGCAGCTACGTGAGGGGACAGACTGAAGCTTTCTTT.

This clonotype appeared many times. The chain links TRBV20-1 to TRBJ2-7, with D perhaps TRBD2 (5 bases). Trimming left V 5 bases short and J 5 bases short, with 10 bases between. CDR3 size: 11 residues. Germline V lookup: CDR1 DFQATT, CDR2 SNEGSKA (reference sequence). Here the CDR3 reads CSASGIDEQYF. The CDR3 DNA sequence: TGCAGTGCTTCCGGGATCGACGAGCAGTACTTC.

There are many counts of this clonotype. The CDR3 here is CAISARLAGGMETQYF. The CDR3 DNA is TGTGCCATCAGTGCCCGACTAGCGGGAGGTATGGAGACCCAGTACTTC. This rearrangement joins TRBV10-3 to TRBJ2-5; 13 nucleotides line up with TRBD2. This CDR3 contains 16 residues. Germline values: CDR1 ENHRY, CDR2 SYGVKD. J gave up 5 bases and V 4 bases, and 7 bases lay outside the gene matches.

Points on this clonotype: One end of the junction fails to match germline, which may point to a read error. The V gene is TRBV18, the J gene TRBJ2-3, with 8 bases matching TRBD1. CDR1 is KGHSH and CDR2 is LQKENI in the germline V gene. CDR3 size: 14 residues. CDR3 nucleotides: TGTGCCACCTTGGACAGGGCGAGCACAAATACGCAGTATTTT. Its protein is CATLDRASTNTQYF.

In its sample, this clonotype was seen many times. The genes are TRBV3-1 and TRBJ2-1; D gene uncertain. The CDR3 runs 16 residues. V was pared by 4 bases and J by 0 bases, with 13 bases between. The germline V gene has CDR1 LGHDT and CDR2 YNNKEL (reference sequence). This chain's CDR3 is CASSRGPDLSYNEQFF. For the CDR3, the DNA is TGTGCCAGCAGCCGAGGTCCGGACCTCTCCTACAATGAGCAGTTCTTC.

The sample holds many counts of this clonotype. The chain uses TRBV7-8 and TRBJ2-1; 11 bases align to TRBD2. Germline CDR1 and CDR2: SGHVS and FQNEAQ. V lost 8 bases, J lost 4 bases, and 4 bases stayed unmatched. This CDR3 contains 14 residues. The CDR3 protein is CASGRTSGYNEQFF. In DNA, the CDR3 is TGTGCCAGCGGTAGGACTAGCGGGTACAATGAGCAGTTCTTC.

This chain uses TRBV2 with TRBJ1-2; D gene uncertain. The CDR3 loop spans 14 amino acids. Looked up from germline, CDR1 is SNHLY and CDR2 is FYNNEI. V lost 7 bases and J 0 bases, leaving 12 bases between the germline ends. CDR3 sequence: CASTQGRANYGYTF. The CDR3 nucleotides read TGTGCCAGCACTCAAGGGCGTGCTAACTATGGCTACACCTTC.

This clonotype has a count of ten or more. The gene calls are TRBV7-2 and TRBJ2-1, with D unresolved. The germline V gene has CDR1 SGHTA and CDR2 FQGNSA. The CDR3 runs to 12 residues. Trimming took 5 bases from V and 7 from J, leaving 9 bases between them. The CDR3 sequence: CASSNYGNEQFF. DNA of the CDR3: TGTGCCAGCAGCAACTACGGAAATGAGCAGTTCTTC.

At least ten counts were recorded for this clonotype. This chain links TRBV2 with TRBJ2-4; D remains ambiguous. Germline CDR1 is SNHLY and CDR2 is FYNNEI. This CDR3 contains 16 residues. V lost 2 bases and J 4 bases, leaving 15 bases between the germline ends. In nucleotides, the CDR3 is TGTGCCAGCAGTGAATCCGGCTCCTTAGGGAAAAACATTCAGTACTTC. This gives the protein CASSESGSLGKNIQYF. The full variable domain, its missing parts supplied by reference TRBV2 and TRBJ2-4, is EPEVTQTPSHQVTQMGQEVILRCVPISNHLYFYWYRQILGQKVEFLVSFYNNEISEKSEIFDDQFSVERPDGSNFTLKIRSTKLEDSAMYFCASSESGSLGKNIQYFGAGTRLSVL.

The chain employs TRBV12-3 or TRBV12-4 and TRBJ2-1; 11 positions agree with TRBD1. The ends lost 2 bases at V and 7 bases at J; junction bases unmatched: 13. The CDR3 has 18 amino acids. The CDR3 DNA is TGTGCCAGCAGTTTAATCCGTGGGACAGGGGGTCGAAAGAATGAGCAGTTCTTC. Translated, it gives CASSLIRGTGGRKNEQFF.

In its sample, this clonotype was seen many times. The CDR3 DNA reads as TGTGCCTGGAGAGGACAGGGGGGAGGCTACACCTTC. It codes for CAWRGQGGGYTF. This chain links TRBV30 with TRBJ1-2; 10 bases line up with TRBD1. The V gene end was trimmed by 3 bases and the J gene end by 8 bases; junction bases not matched to a gene: 3. Germline CDR1 and CDR2: GTSNPN and SVGIG (reference sequence). This CDR3 has 12 residues.

In regard to this clonotype: The DNA is omitted, as the CDR3 cannot be located on it reliably, and the CDR3 follows TCRdb's listing. The V call is TRBV24-1, the J call TRBJ1-2; no DNA check was done on the table's D call, TRBD1. Germline V gives CDR1 KGHDR, CDR2 SFDVKD. The CDR3 length is 22 residues, termini included. CDR3 in amino acids: CATSDSGFYLCAYSQGAGGYTF.

This clonotype has at least ten counts. The V and J genes are TRBV13 and TRBJ2-1; 7 bases are shared with TRBD2. The germline CDR1 and CDR2 sequences are PRHDT and FYEKMQ (reference sequence). The V segment lost 4 bases and the J segment 1 base; nucleotides outside the gene matches: 4. CDR3 length equals 15 residues. The CDR3 loop is CASSSGRWSYNEQFF. For the CDR3, the DNA is TGTGCCAGCAGCTCCGGGAGGTGGTCCTACAATGAGCAGTTCTTC.

The chain is built from TRBV2 and TRBJ1-4; D is uncertain. CDR1 and CDR2 from the germline V gene are SNHLY and FYNNEI. With 2 bases removed from V and 6 bases from J, the gap between germline ends came to 10 bases. CDR3 length: 14 residues. For the CDR3, the DNA is TGTGCCAGCAGTGAACTCCAGGCGGATGAAAAACTGTTTTTT. Protein sequence: CASSELQADEKLFF.